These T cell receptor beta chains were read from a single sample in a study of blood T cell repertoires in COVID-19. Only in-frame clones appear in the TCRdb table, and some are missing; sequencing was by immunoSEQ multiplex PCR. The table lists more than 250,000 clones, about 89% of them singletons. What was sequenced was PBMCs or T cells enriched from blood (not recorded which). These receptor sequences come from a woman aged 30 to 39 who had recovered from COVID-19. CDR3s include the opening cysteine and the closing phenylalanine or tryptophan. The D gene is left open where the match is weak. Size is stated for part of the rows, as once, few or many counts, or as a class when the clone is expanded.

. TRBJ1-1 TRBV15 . TGTGCCACCAGCAGAGAGGGGAGAACTAACACTGAAGCTTTCTTT CATSREGRTNTEAFF
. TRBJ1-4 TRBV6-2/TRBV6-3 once TGTGCCAGCAGTTCCTTCGGGACTTCAACTAATGAAAAACTGTTTTTT CASSSFGTSTNEKLFF
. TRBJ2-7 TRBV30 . TGTGCCTGGAGTGTCCAGGGCTACGAGCAGTACTTC CAWSVQGYEQYF
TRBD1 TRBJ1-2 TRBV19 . TGTGCCAGTAGGGAACCAGGGGGCTTGTATGGCTACACCTTC CASREPGGLYGYTF
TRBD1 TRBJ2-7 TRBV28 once TGTGCCAGCAGTTTGAAGAGGGCGGGACAGGGGTCCCTTTTCAGCTACGAGCAGTACTTC CASSLKRAGQGSLFSYEQYF
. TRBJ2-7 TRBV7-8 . TGTGCCAGCAGCTTCTACAGGGAAAGCGAGCAGTACTTC CASSFYRESEQYF
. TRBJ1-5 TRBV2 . TGTGCCAGCAGGACAGATAGCAATCAGCCCCAGCATTTT CASRTDSNQPQHF
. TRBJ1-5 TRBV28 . TGTGCCAGCAGTTTATGGAGTCCTCCGAATCAGCCCCAGCATTTT CASSLWSPPNQPQHF
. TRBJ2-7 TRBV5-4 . TGTGCCAGCAGCTTGTTCAGAACGGGATACGAGCAGTACTTC CASSLFRTGYEQYF
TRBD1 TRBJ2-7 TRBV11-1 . TGTGCCAGCAGCCCAAGGGACAGCCTCTACGAGCAGTACTTC CASSPRDSLYEQYF
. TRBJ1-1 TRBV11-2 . TGTGCCAGCAGCTTAGATTTGGGTTACGGGACTGAAGCTTTCTTT CASSLDLGYGTEAFF
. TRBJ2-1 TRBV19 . TGTGCCAGTAGTTCCTGGGGCCCGGCCTACAATGAGCAGTTCTTC CASSSWGPAYNEQFF
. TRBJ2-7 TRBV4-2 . TGTGCCAGCAGCCCTTTGATCCGGGGCGAGCAGTACTTC CASSPLIRGEQYF
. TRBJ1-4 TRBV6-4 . TGTGCCAGCAAGGGGGGGGAGTTTGAAAAACTGTTTTTT CASKGGEFEKLFF
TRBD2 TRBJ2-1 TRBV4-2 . TGTGCCAGCAGCCATTCCCTGCCCGGACTAGCGGTGGATGAGCAGTTCTTC CASSHSLPGLAVDEQFF